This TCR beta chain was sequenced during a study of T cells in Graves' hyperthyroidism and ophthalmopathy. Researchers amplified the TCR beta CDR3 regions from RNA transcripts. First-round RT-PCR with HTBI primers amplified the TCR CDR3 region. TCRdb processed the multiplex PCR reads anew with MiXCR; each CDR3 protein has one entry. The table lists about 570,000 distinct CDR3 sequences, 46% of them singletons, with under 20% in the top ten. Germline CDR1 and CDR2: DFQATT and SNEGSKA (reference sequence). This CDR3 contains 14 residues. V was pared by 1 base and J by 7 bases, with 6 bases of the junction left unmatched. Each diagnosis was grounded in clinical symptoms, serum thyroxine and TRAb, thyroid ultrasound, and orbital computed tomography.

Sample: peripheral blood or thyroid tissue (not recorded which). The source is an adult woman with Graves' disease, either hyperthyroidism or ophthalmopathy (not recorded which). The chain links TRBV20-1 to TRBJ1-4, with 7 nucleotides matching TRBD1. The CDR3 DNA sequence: TGCAGTGCTAGAGTGACAGGGCCGGGTGAAAAACTGTTTTTT. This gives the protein CSARVTGPGEKLFF.